The 21 T cell receptor beta chains listed next were all sequenced from one sample in a study of identical twins' blood T cells. TCRdb ran MiXCR on the 5' RACE reads and lists one entry per CDR3 protein. The data show roughly 380,000 distinct CDR3 sequences, roughly 31% seen once. Sequenced input: PBMCs. The receptor set was obtained from a woman aged 18-55 years in good health.

The chain uses TRBV14 and TRBJ1-2; perhaps TRBD1 as D (5 bases). This CDR3 spans 16 amino acids. Trimming took 3 bases from V and 3 from J, leaving 17 bases between them. CDR1 SGHDN and CDR2 FVKESK come from the germline V gene. The CDR3: CASSQRPHRLHYGYTF. In nucleotides, the CDR3 is TGTGCCAGCAGCCAGAGGCCTCACAGGCTACACTATGGCTACACCTTC.

V and J are TRBV5-1 and TRBJ1-5, with 7 bases identical to TRBD1. V lost 1 base and J lost 0; bases outside the gene matches: 1. The CDR3 totals 15 residues. Germline CDR1 is SGHRS and CDR2 is YFSETQ. The CDR3 loop is CASSLWTGSNQPQHF. As DNA, the CDR3 is TGCGCCAGCAGCTTGTGGACAGGTAGCAATCAGCCCCAGCATTTT.

The CDR3 sequence: CSANRHSGKLFF. Written as DNA, the CDR3 is TGCAGTGCTAATAGACACTCGGGAAAACTGTTTTTT. The chain recombines TRBV20-1 with TRBJ1-4; D unresolved. The CDR3 covers 12 residues. Trimming pared 4 bases from V and 10 bases from J, leaving 13 bases between. CDR1 and CDR2 (germline): DFQATT, SNEGSKA (reference sequence).

This clonotype was detected a few times. The J gene is TRBJ2-3, the V gene TRBV24-1; 9 bases align to TRBD1. CDR3 length: 14 residues. Germline CDR1 KGHDR, CDR2 SFDVKD. Germline trimming cut 4 bases from V and 4 bases from J; bases unmatched to any gene: 2. DNA of the CDR3: TGTGCCACCAGTGAAACAGGGGGCCCAGATACGCAGTATTTT. Protein: CATSETGGPDTQYF.

This clonotype was seen more than once but under ten times. The V gene is TRBV11-2, the J gene TRBJ2-7, with 10 bases lining up with TRBD2. The germline V gene has CDR1 SGHAT and CDR2 FQNNGV. The CDR3 is 14 amino acids. V trimming: 4 bases; J trimming: 5 bases; junction bases outside the gene matches: 5. The CDR3 is CASSWGLALNEQYF. The CDR3 bases are TGTGCCAGCAGCTGGGGACTAGCGTTGAACGAGCAGTACTTC.

This clonotype was counted a few times. The chain joins TRBV7-9 to TRBJ2-3, with D maybe TRBD2 (6 bases). The CDR3 has 16 amino acids. V was clipped by 3 bases and J by 1 base, with 14 bases between them. Per germline, CDR1 SEHNR and CDR2 FQNEAQ (reference sequence). The CDR3 here is CASSFSLAIGTDTQYF. The CDR3 DNA follows: TGTGCCAGCAGCTTTTCACTAGCTATAGGCACAGATACGCAGTATTTT.

The chain is built from TRBV5-1 and TRBJ1-1; 9 bases map to TRBD1. The germline V gene encodes CDR1 SGHRS and CDR2 YFSETQ. The ends lost 2 bases at V and 4 bases at J; junction bases unmatched: 3. There are 14 residues in the CDR3. The CDR3 loop reads CASSFGTGITEAFF. The CDR3 DNA reads TGCGCCAGCAGCTTCGGGACAGGGATCACTGAAGCTTTCTTT.

In its sample, this clonotype was seen once. The junction does not match germline at one end; this may be a read error. The chain carries TRBV28 and TRBJ2-5, with TRBD2 matching over 7 bases. The CDR3 is made up of 15 amino acids. Germline values: CDR1 MDHEN, CDR2 SYDVKM. CDR3 sequence reads: CASSLGGTNQETQYF. In DNA form, the CDR3 reads TGTGCCAGCAGTTTGGGCGGGACTAACCAGGAGACCCAGTACTTC.

This clonotype was seen many times. The rearrangement uses TRBV7-9 and TRBJ2-2; unclear D gene. The germline V gene has CDR1 SEHNR and CDR2 FQNEAQ (reference sequence). V lost 1 base and J 0 bases, leaving 9 bases between the germline ends. The CDR3 covers 16 residues. CDR3 protein: CASSLVTVTNTGELFF. The CDR3 coding sequence is TGTGCCAGCAGCTTAGTAACGGTAACGAACACCGGGGAGCTGTTTTTT.

V and J are TRBV19 and TRBJ2-2; TRBD1 might be the D (6 bases). CDR3 size: 14 residues. Germline CDR1 LNHDA, CDR2 SQIVND (reference sequence). V lost 7 bases to trimming and J lost 3 bases, with 12 bases between them. CDR3 in DNA: TGTGCCAGTACCGGGCAGGGGTACACCGGGGAGCTGTTTTTT. Translated: CASTGQGYTGELFF. Complete variable domain (other parts from reference TRBV19 and TRBJ2-2): DGGITQSPKYLFRKEGQNVTLSCEQNLNHDAMYWYRQDPGQGLRLIYYSQIVNDFQKGDIAEGYSVSREKKESFPLTVTSAQKNPTAFYLCASTGQGYTGELFFGEGSRLTVL.

The rearrangement links TRBV5-1 to TRBJ2-2, with no clear D. V shed 4 bases and J shed 5 bases, with 18 bases lying between them. Germline-derived CDR1 and CDR2 are SGHRS and YFSETQ. This CDR3 has 16 residues. Here the CDR3 reads CASSPNHGRRTGELFF. The CDR3 nucleotides read TGCGCCAGCAGCCCAAATCACGGCCGACGAACCGGGGAGCTGTTTTTT. The full variable domain, with the rest looked up from reference TRBV5-1 and TRBJ2-2, is KAGVTQTPRYLIKTRGQQVTLSCSPISGHRSVSWYQQTPGQGLQFLFEYFSETQRNKGNFPGRFSGRQFSNSRSEMNVSTLELGDSALYLCASSPNHGRRTGELFFGEGSRLTVL.

V is TRBV5-1 and J is TRBJ2-3; D unclear. Trimming pared 4 bases from V and 4 bases from J, leaving 7 bases between. CDR3 length: 12 residues. Germline V gene lookup returns CDR1 SGHRS and CDR2 YFSETQ. The chain's CDR3 is CASSATSDTQYF. CDR3 DNA sequence: TGCGCCAGCAGCGCGACGTCAGATACGCAGTATTTT.

This clonotype was seen at least ten times. The chain uses TRBV20-1 and TRBJ2-7, with D possibly matching TRBD2 (6 bases). The V end lost 7 bases, the J end lost 2 bases, and 15 bases lay between the germline ends. The length of the CDR3 is 13 residues. Germline loops: CDR1 DFQATT, CDR2 SNEGSKA (reference sequence). The CDR3 here is CSVSSDGTYEQYF. CDR3 sequence (DNA): TGCAGTGTTTCTAGCGATGGCACCTACGAGCAGTACTTC.

This clonotype appeared a few times. V and J are TRBV29-1 and TRBJ2-3, with unresolved D. Trimming pared 5 bases from V and 6 bases from J, leaving 12 bases between. The CDR3 has 12 residues. CDR1 is SQVTM, CDR2 ANQGSEA, per germline. CDR3 sequence reads: CSVSLGADTQYF. The CDR3 nucleotides read TGCAGCGTTTCCCTGGGCGCGGATACGCAGTATTTT.

The chain combines TRBV10-3 with TRBJ2-7; D uncertain. Germline V gene sequence: CDR1 ENHRY, CDR2 SYGVKD. CDR3 length: 11 residues. V dropped 8 bases and J dropped 6 bases, with 11 bases sitting between them. This CDR3 reads CAIGLIGEQYF. CDR3 DNA: TGTGCCATCGGTCTAATAGGCGAGCAGTACTTC.

There are a few counts of this clonotype. V is TRBV7-2 and J is TRBJ1-4; D unresolved. Germline CDR1 SGHTA, CDR2 FQGNSA. V lost 0 bases and J 8 bases, leaving 10 bases between the germline ends. The CDR3 has 14 amino acids. CDR3 in amino acids: CASSLAGEREKLFF. In DNA, the CDR3 is TGTGCCAGCAGCTTAGCCGGGGAGAGGGAAAAACTGTTTTTT.

This chain connects TRBV5-1 to TRBJ1-1; tentative D call: TRBD1 (5 bases). Germline-derived CDR1 and CDR2 are SGHRS and YFSETQ. Trimming stripped 3 bases from V and 5 bases from J, with 20 bases between. The CDR3 runs to 16 residues. The CDR3 nucleotides are TGCGCCAGCAGCTCGGAGGCCTGGGACGCAGGGACTGAAGCTTTCTTT. Its translation is CASSSEAWDAGTEAFF.

This clonotype was recorded a few times. The CDR3 sequence is CASSLAGPYNEQFF. The CDR3 coding sequence is TGTGCCAGCAGCTTAGCAGGACCATACAATGAGCAGTTCTTC. The genes are TRBV7-9 and TRBJ2-1; D uncertain. The CDR3 sequence is 14 residues long. In germline, CDR1 is SEHNR, CDR2 FQNEAQ (reference sequence). The V gene lost 0 bases and the J gene lost 4 bases, with 7 bases spanning the gap.

This clonotype has more than one count but fewer than ten. This CDR3 is CSAAPLAGGPWNEQFF. The CDR3 DNA is TGCAGTGCCGCCCCTTTAGCGGGAGGGCCGTGGAATGAGCAGTTCTTC. The chain combines TRBV20-1 with TRBJ2-1; 11 bases map to TRBD2. Germline CDR1 reads DFQATT; CDR2 reads SNEGSKA (reference sequence). The CDR3 sequence is 16 residues long. V shed 6 bases and J 7 bases; nucleotides not matched to a gene: 14.

This clonotype was detected only a few times. The chain combines TRBV19 with TRBJ1-1, with D tentatively TRBD1 (5 bases). Trimming took off 2 bases at V and 2 bases at J, with 9 bases between the two ends. The germline gives CDR1 LNHDA, CDR2 SQIVND (reference sequence). CDR3 length: 14 amino acids. CDR3 sequence reads: CASSIRGGNTEAFF. The CDR3 bases are TGTGCCAGTAGTATACGCGGGGGAAACACTGAAGCTTTCTTT.

The J gene is TRBJ2-4, the V gene TRBV2; possible D gene TRBD1, 6 bases. Trimming took 4 bases from V and 6 from J, leaving 19 bases between them. Germline assignment: CDR1 SNHLY and CDR2 FYNNEI. The CDR3 has 16 amino acids. The CDR3 nucleotides are TGTGCCAGCAGTGCGCCTACCTCACAGGGTGCAAACATTCAGTACTTC. Translation: CASSAPTSQGANIQYF. The full variable domain, rest sourced from reference TRBV2 and TRBJ2-4, is EPEVTQTPSHQVTQMGQEVILRCVPISNHLYFYWYRQILGQKVEFLVSFYNNEISEKSEIFDDQFSVERPDGSNFTLKIRSTKLEDSAMYFCASSAPTSQGANIQYFGAGTRLSVL.